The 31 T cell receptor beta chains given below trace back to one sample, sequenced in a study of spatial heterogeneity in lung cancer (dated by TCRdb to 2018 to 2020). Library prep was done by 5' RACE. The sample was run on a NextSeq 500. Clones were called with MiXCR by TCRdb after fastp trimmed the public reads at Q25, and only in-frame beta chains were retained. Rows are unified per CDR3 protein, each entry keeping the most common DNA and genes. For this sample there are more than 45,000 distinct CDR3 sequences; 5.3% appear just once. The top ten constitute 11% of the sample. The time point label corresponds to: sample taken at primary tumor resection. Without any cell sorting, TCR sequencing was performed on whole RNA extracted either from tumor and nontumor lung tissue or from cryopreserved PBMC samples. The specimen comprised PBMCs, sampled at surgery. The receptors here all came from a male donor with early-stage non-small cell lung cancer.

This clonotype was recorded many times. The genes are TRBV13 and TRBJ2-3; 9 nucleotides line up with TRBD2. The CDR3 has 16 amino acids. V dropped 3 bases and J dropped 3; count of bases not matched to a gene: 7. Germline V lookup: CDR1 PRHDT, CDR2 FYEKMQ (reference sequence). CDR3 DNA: TGTGCCAGCAGCTTGTTACGCGGACTAGCGACAGATACGCAGTATTTT. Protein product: CASSLLRGLATDTQYF.

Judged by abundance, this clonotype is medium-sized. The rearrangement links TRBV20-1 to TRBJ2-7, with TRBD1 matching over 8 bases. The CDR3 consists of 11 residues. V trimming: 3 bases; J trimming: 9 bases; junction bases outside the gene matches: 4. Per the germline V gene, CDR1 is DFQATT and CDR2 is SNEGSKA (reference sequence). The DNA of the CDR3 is TGCAGTGCTAGGGGACAGGTGGGGCAGTACTTC. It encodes CSARGQVGQYF.

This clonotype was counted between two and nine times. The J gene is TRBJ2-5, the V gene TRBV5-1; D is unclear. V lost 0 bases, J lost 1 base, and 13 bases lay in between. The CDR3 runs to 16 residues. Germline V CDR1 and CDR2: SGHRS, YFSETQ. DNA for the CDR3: TGCGCCAGCAGCTTGGTGTCGGTAGGCCGCCAAGAGACCCAGTACTTC. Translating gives CASSLVSVGRQETQYF.

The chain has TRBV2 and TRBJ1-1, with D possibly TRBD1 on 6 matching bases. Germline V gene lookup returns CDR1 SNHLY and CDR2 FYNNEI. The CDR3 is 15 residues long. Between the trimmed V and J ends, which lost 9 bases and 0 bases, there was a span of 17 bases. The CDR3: CASLRGFTMNTEAFF. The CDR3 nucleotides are TGTGCCAGTCTCAGGGGCTTCACAATGAACACTGAAGCTTTCTTT.

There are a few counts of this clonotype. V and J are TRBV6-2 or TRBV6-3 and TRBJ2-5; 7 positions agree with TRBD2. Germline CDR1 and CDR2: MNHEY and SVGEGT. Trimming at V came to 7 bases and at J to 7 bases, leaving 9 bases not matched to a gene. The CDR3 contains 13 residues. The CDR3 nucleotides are TGTGCCAGCACCAACCCCGGGGAGGGGACCCAGTACTTC. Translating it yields CASTNPGEGTQYF.

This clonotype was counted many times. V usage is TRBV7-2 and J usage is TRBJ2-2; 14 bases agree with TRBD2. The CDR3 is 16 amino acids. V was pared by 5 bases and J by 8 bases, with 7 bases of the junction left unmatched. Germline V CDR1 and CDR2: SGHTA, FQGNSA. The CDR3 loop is CASSTRLAGGTGELFF. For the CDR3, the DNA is TGTGCCAGCAGCACCCGACTAGCGGGAGGGACTGGGGAGCTGTTTTTT.

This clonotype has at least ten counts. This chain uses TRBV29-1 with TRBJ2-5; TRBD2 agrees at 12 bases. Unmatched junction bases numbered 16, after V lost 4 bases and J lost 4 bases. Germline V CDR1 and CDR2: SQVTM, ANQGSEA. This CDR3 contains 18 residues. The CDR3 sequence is CSVVTSPSGRARGETQYF. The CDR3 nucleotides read TGCAGCGTTGTTACCAGCCCTAGCGGGAGGGCCAGGGGAGAGACCCAGTACTTC.

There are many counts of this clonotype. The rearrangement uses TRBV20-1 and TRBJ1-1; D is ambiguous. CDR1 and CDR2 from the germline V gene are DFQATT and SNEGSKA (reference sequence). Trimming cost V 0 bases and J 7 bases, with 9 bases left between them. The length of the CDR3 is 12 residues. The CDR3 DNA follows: TGCAGTGCTAGAGATCAGACCCTTGAAGCTTTCTTT. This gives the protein CSARDQTLEAFF.

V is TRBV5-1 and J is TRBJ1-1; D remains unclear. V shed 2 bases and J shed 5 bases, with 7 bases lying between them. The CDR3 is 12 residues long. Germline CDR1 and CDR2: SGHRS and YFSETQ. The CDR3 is CASSFGRTEAFF. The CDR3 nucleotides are TGCGCCAGCAGCTTCGGGCGGACTGAAGCTTTCTTT.

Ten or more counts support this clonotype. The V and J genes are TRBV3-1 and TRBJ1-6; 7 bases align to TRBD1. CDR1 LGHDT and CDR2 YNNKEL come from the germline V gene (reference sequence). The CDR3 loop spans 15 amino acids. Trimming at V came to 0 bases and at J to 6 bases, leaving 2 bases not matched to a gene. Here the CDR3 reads CASSQEGTANSPLHF. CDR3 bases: TGTGCCAGCAGCCAAGAGGGGACAGCTAATTCACCCCTCCACTTT.

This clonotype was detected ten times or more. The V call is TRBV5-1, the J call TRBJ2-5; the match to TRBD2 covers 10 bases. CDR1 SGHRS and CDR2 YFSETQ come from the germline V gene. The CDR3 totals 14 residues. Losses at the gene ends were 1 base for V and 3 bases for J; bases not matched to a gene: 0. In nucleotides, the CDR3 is TGCGCCAGCAGCTTGCTAGCGGGAGAAGAGACCCAGTACTTC. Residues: CASSLLAGEETQYF. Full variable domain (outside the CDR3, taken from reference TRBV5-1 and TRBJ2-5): KAGVTQTPRYLIKTRGQQVTLSCSPISGHRSVSWYQQTPGQGLQFLFEYFSETQRNKGNFPGRFSGRQFSNSRSEMNVSTLELGDSALYLCASSLLAGEETQYFGPGTRLLVL.

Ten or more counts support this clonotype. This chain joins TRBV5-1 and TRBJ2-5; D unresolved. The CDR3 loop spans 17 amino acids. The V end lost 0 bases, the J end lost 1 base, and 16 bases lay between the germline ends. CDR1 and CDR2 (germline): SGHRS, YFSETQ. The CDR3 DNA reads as TGCGCCAGCAGCTTGGGGATGGCCCCCCCGGGCCAAGAGACCCAGTACTTC. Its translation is CASSLGMAPPGQETQYF.

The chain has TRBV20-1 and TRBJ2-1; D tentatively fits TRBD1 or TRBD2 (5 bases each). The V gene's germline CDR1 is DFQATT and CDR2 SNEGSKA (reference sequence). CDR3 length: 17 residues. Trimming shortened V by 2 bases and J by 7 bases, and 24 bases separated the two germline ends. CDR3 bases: TGCAGTGCTAGACCCTTAAGGGGCGGGCAGAGGTGGAATGAGCAGTTCTTC. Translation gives CSARPLRGGQRWNEQFF.

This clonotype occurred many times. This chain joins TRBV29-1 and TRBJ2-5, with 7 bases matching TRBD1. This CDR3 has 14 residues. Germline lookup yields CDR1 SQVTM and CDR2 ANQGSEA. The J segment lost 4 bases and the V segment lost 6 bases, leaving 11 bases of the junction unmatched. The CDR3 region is CSVGMGQWGETQYF. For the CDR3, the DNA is TGCAGCGTGGGTATGGGACAGTGGGGAGAGACCCAGTACTTC.

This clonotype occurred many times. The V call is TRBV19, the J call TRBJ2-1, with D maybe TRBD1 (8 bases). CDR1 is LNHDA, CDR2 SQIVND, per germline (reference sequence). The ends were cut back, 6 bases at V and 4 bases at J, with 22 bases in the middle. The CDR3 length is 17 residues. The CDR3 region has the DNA TGTGCCAGTAGGAACCCATTTACAGGGGGGGATTACAATGAGCAGTTCTTC. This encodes CASRNPFTGGDYNEQFF.

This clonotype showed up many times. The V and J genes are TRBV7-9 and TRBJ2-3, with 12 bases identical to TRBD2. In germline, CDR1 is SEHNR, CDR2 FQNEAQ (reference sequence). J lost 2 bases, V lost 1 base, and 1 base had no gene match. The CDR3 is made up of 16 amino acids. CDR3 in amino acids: CASSLGLAGDTDTQYF. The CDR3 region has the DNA TGTGCCAGCAGCTTAGGACTAGCGGGGGACACAGATACGCAGTATTTT.

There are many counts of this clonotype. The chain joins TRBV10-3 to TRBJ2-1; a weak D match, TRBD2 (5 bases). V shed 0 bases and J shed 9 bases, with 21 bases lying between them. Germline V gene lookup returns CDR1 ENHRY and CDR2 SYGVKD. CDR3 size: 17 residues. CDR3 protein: CAISESSGGPEYPEQFF. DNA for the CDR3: TGTGCCATCAGTGAGTCGAGCGGCGGGCCCGAGTACCCTGAGCAGTTCTTC.

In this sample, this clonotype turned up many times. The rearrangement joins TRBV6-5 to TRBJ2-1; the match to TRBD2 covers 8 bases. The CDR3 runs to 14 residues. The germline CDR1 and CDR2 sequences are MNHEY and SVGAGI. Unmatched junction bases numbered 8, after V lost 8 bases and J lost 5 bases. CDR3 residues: CASHLHGRDNEQFF. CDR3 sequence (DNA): TGTGCCAGCCATCTTCACGGGAGGGACAATGAGCAGTTCTTC.

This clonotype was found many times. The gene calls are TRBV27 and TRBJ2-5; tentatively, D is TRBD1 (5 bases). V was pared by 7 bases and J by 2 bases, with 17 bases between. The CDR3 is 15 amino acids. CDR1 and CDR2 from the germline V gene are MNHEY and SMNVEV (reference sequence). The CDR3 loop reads CASNLNGAAQETQYF. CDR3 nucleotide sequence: TGTGCCAGCAACCTCAATGGGGCGGCTCAAGAGACCCAGTACTTC.

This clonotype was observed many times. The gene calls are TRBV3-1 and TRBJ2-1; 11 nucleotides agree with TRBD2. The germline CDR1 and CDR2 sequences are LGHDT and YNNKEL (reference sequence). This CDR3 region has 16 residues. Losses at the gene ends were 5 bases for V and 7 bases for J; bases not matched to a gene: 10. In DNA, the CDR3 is TGTGCCAGCAGCTTTACCCGGTCTAGCGGGAGGAATGAGCAGTTCTTC. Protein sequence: CASSFTRSSGRNEQFF.

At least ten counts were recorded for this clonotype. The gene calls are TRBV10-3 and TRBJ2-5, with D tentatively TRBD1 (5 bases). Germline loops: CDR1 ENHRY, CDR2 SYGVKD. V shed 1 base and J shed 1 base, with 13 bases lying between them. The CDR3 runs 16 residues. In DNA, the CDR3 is TGTGCCATCAGTGAGTTCTTGACAGCCGCCCAAGAGACCCAGTACTTC. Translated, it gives CAISEFLTAAQETQYF.

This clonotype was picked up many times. The CDR3 reads CASSLSTGDQYF. The DNA for the CDR3 is TGCGCCAGCAGCTTGTCGACAGGGGACCAGTACTTC. The rearrangement joins TRBV5-1 to TRBJ2-5, with TRBD1 matching over 8 bases. There are 12 residues in the CDR3. The V segment lost 1 base and the J segment 10 bases; nucleotides outside the gene matches: 3. Per the germline V gene, CDR1 is SGHRS and CDR2 is YFSETQ.

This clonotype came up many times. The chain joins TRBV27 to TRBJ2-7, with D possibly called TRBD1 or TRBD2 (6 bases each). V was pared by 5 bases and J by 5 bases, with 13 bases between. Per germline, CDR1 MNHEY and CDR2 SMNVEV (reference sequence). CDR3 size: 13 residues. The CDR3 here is CASSLSGADEQYF. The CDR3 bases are TGTGCCAGCAGTCTCTCGGGGGCTGACGAGCAGTACTTC.

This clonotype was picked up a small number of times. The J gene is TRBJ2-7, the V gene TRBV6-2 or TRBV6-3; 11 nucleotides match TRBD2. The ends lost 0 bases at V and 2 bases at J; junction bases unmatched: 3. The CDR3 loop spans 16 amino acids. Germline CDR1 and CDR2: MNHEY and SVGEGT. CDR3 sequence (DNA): TGTGCCAGCAGTTACTCGAAACTAGCGGGAGCCTACGAGCAGTACTTC. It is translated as CASSYSKLAGAYEQYF.

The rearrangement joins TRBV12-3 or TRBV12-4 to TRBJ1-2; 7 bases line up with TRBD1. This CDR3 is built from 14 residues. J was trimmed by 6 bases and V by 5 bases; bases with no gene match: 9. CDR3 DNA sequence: TGTGCCAGCAGTCCAACAGGGGAGGCTAATGGCTACACCTTC. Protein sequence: CASSPTGEANGYTF.

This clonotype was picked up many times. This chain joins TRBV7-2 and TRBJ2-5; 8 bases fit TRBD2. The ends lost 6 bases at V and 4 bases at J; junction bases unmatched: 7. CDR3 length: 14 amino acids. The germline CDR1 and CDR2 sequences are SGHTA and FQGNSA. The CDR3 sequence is CASRMGLAGETQYF. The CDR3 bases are TGTGCCAGCAGGATGGGTCTAGCGGGAGAGACCCAGTACTTC.

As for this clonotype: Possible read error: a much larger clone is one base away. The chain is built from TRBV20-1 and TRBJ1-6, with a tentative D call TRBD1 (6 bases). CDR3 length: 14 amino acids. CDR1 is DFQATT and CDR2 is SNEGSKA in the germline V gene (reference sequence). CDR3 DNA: TGCAGTGGTAGAAATACAGGGTTGAATTCACCCCTCCACTTT. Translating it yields CSGRNTGLNSPLHF.

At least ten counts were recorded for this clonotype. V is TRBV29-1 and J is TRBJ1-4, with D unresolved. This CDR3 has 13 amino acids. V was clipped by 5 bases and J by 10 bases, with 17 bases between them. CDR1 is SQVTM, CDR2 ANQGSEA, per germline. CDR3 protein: CSVPTDGIGKLFF. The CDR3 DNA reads TGCAGCGTTCCGACGGATGGGATTGGAAAACTGTTTTTT.

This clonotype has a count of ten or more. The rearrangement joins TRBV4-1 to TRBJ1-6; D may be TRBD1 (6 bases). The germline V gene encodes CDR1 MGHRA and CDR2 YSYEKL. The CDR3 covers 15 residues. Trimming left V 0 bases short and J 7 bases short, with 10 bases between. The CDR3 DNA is TGCGCCAGCAGCCAAGAAGGGGGGAGGAATTCACCCCTCCACTTT. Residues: CASSQEGGRNSPLHF.

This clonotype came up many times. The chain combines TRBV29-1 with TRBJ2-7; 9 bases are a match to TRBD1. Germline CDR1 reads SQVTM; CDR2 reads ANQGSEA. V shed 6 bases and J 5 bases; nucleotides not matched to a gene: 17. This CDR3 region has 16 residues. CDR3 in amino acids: CSVDGTGPSGGDEQYF. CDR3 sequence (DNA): TGCAGCGTGGACGGGACAGGGCCCTCGGGGGGCGACGAGCAGTACTTC.

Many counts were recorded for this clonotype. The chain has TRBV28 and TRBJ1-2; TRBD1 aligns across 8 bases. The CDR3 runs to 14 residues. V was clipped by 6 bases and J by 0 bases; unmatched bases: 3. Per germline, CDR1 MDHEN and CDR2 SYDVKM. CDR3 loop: CASRLGQANYGYTF. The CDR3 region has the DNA TGTGCCAGCAGATTGGGACAGGCTAACTATGGCTACACCTTC.